This TCR beta chain derives from a study of cytomegalovirus exposure and HLA in healthy donors. Germline loops: CDR1 KGHSY, CDR2 FQNENV. V dropped 7 bases and J dropped 0 bases, with 12 bases sitting between them. This CDR3 contains 14 residues. A word on this clone: Its antigen remains unidentified.

Amplification used 60 Vbeta primers and 13 Jbeta primers. The protocol was immunoSEQ multiplex PCR, while the TCRdb copy is restricted to in-frame clones and leaves out a portion. The sample records approximately 88,000 clones, less than 85% being singletons. Findings of the study overall: With DRB1 most and HLA-C fewest, TCR association rates differed between HLA loci in a later analysis. According to an earlier analysis, most TCR beta V segments yielded productive rearrangements about 90% or about 30% of the time.

The clonotype comes from a young man in good health and CMV-seropositive. The genes are TRBV16 and TRBJ2-5, with D perhaps matching TRBD2 (6 bases). Sequencing was done on a sample of PBMCs. CDR3 residues: CASTLWRDQETQYF. In nucleotides, the CDR3 is TGTGCCAGCACTCTCTGGAGGGACCAAGAGACCCAGTACTTC. Full variable domain (missing parts from reference TRBV16 and TRBJ2-5): GEEVAQTPKHLVRGEGQKAKLYCAPIKGHSYVFWYQQVLKNEFKFLISFQNENVFDETGMPKERFSAKCLPNSPCSLEIQATKLEDSAVYFCASTLWRDQETQYFGPGTRLLVL.